Below, 22 T cell receptor beta chains from the same sample are listed, as sequenced in a study of cytomegalovirus exposure and HLA in healthy donors. The PCR employed 60 Vbeta primers together with 13 Jbeta primers. Here immunoSEQ multiplex PCR was the method, and the copy in TCRdb shows in-frame clones only, minus some. The sample lists some 150,000 clones; roughly 89% were seen once. Sequenced material: PBMCs. All receptors come from a woman aged 25 to 39 in good health and CMV-seronegative.

The gene calls are TRBV7-3 and TRBJ2-1, with 7 bases aligning to TRBD1. The CDR3 covers 13 residues. Germline V lookup: CDR1 SGHTA, CDR2 FQGTGA. The J segment lost 8 bases and the V segment lost 8 bases, leaving 9 bases of the junction unmatched. The CDR3 here is CASSGQPRDEQFF. In DNA form, the CDR3 reads TGTGCCAGCTCGGGACAGCCGAGAGATGAGCAGTTCTTC.

There are a few counts of this clone. The chain is built from TRBV4-3 and TRBJ2-2; 12 bases fit TRBD2. The V segment lost 4 bases and the J segment 10 bases; nucleotides outside the gene matches: 10. The CDR3 is 16 amino acids. Looked up from germline, CDR1 is LGHNA and CDR2 is YSLEER. The CDR3 DNA follows: TGCGCCAGCAGCCCCGGACTAGCGGGACCGGGTGCGGAGCTGTTTTTT. It encodes CASSPGLAGPGAELFF.

This chain connects TRBV28 to TRBJ2-2; weak D call: TRBD1 (5 bases). The CDR3 loop spans 16 amino acids. Trimming shortened V by 2 bases and J by 5 bases, and 15 bases separated the two germline ends. Germline V gene data show CDR1 as MDHEN and CDR2 as SYDVKM. In DNA form, the CDR3 reads TGTGCCAGCAGTTTAAAGTTCCAGGGTACAACCGGGGAGCTGTTTTTT. This translates into CASSLKFQGTTGELFF.

The chain's CDR3 is CASSVRDRGDNTGELFF. CDR3 bases: TGTGCCAGTAGTGTCCGGGACAGGGGAGACAACACCGGGGAGCTGTTTTTT. The chain has TRBV19 and TRBJ2-2, with TRBD1 matching 10 bases. The CDR3 covers 17 residues. V shed 5 bases, J shed 2 bases, and the junction held 8 bases outside the gene matches. Germline lookup yields CDR1 LNHDA and CDR2 SQIVND (reference sequence).

With regard to this clone: Other DNA sequences of this sample code for an identical CDR3. The CDR3 DNA reads as TGTGCCAGCAGTTCCGCCTACGAGCAGTACTTC. Translated: CASSSAYEQYF. The gene calls are TRBV27 and TRBJ2-7; D not resolved. Germline CDR1 is MNHEY and CDR2 is SMNVEV (reference sequence). The V end lost 4 bases, the J end lost 2 bases, and 3 bases lay between the germline ends. CDR3 size: 11 residues.

Worth noting for this clone: Other DNA sequences in this sample translate to the same CDR3. This chain joins TRBV2 and TRBJ2-7, with 7 bases matching TRBD1. The CDR3 spans 11 residues. Trimming cost V 9 bases and J 3 bases; bases outside gene matches: 2. Per germline, CDR1 SNHLY and CDR2 FYNNEI. CDR3: CASRQGYEQYF. The CDR3 nucleotides read TGTGCCAGTCGACAGGGCTACGAGCAGTACTTC.

CDR3 region: CASSPSGAEQYF. For the CDR3, the DNA is TGTGCCAGCAGCCCCTCAGGGGCCGAGCAGTACTTC. The V call is TRBV7-2, the J call TRBJ2-7; the D gene is possibly TRBD1 (6 bases). Trimming removed 5 bases from V and 6 bases from J, with 11 bases in between. From germline, CDR1 is SGHTA and CDR2 FQGNSA. This CDR3 has 12 amino acids.

Only a few counts were recorded for this clone. This chain uses TRBV4-2 with TRBJ1-3; no firm D call. CDR1 and CDR2 (germline): LGHNA, YNFKEQ. This CDR3 is 15 amino acids long. V dropped 0 bases and J dropped 4 bases, with 10 bases sitting between them. The CDR3 coding sequence is TGTGCCAGCAGCCAAGATTTTTACAGCGGAAACACCATATATTTT. This gives the protein CASSQDFYSGNTIYF.

The V gene is TRBV5-1, the J gene TRBJ2-3; TRBD2 aligns across 7 bases. CDR3 size: 15 residues. J was trimmed by 6 bases and V by 4 bases; bases with no gene match: 11. The germline V gene encodes CDR1 SGHRS and CDR2 YFSETQ. The CDR3 is CASSVAGAGADTQYF. As DNA, the CDR3 is TGCGCCAGCAGCGTCGCGGGAGCGGGTGCGGATACGCAGTATTTT.

The chain has TRBV27 and TRBJ2-2; D perhaps matches TRBD1 (5 bases). The CDR3 runs 14 residues. V gave up 6 bases and J gave up 4 bases, with 12 bases separating them. Germline loops: CDR1 MNHEY, CDR2 SMNVEV (reference sequence). Here the CDR3 DNA reads TGTGCCAGCAGCTATACAGGTTTCACCGGGGAGCTGTTTTTT. The encoded protein is CASSYTGFTGELFF.

This chain joins TRBV4-1 and TRBJ2-5; 11 nucleotides align to TRBD2. The CDR3 runs to 16 residues. The V segment lost 1 base and the J segment 4 bases; nucleotides outside the gene matches: 5. Germline V CDR1 and CDR2: MGHRA, YSYEKL. As DNA, the CDR3 is TGCGCCAGCAGCCAAGTAGCGGGAGGGCCGAGAGAGACCCAGTACTTC. Its translation is CASSQVAGGPRETQYF.

The chain has TRBV5-4 and TRBJ1-1; D is perhaps TRBD1 (5 bases). The germline V gene has CDR1 SGHNT and CDR2 YYREEE (reference sequence). V was trimmed by 5 bases and J by 1 base, leaving 6 bases between them. The CDR3 totals 12 residues. The CDR3 region is CASRGGNTEAFF. CDR3 DNA sequence: TGTGCCAGCAGGGGGGGGAACACTGAAGCTTTCTTT.

The J gene is TRBJ1-2, the V gene TRBV9; 9 nucleotides match TRBD1. The CDR3 runs to 15 residues. V was pared by 7 bases and J by 4 bases, with 11 bases of the junction left unmatched. Germline assignment: CDR1 SGDLS and CDR2 YYNGEE. This chain's CDR3 is CASGQGIMGFYGYTF. Written as DNA, the CDR3 is TGTGCCAGCGGACAGGGGATTATGGGTTTCTATGGCTACACCTTC.

The gene calls are TRBV27 and TRBJ2-3, with D tentatively TRBD2 (5 bases). This CDR3 contains 16 residues. Germline loops: CDR1 MNHEY, CDR2 SMNVEV (reference sequence). V was shortened by 2 bases and J by 6 bases, with 18 bases between the two germline ends. The CDR3 DNA is TGTGCCAGCAGTTTAGACTACAATGGGATTTTCGATACGCAGTATTTT. This codes for CASSLDYNGIFDTQYF.

V gene TRBV6-5 combines with J gene TRBJ2-7; 10 bases align to TRBD2. The CDR3 covers 15 residues. The V gene end was trimmed by 6 bases and the J gene end by 1 base; junction bases not matched to a gene: 6. Germline loops: CDR1 MNHEY, CDR2 SVGAGI. CDR3 amino acids: CASRDSGRSSYEQYF. The CDR3 bases are TGTGCCAGCAGAGATAGCGGGAGGTCGTCCTACGAGCAGTACTTC.

The chain joins TRBV5-1 to TRBJ2-7; TRBD2 agrees at 9 bases. Trimming removed 0 bases from V and 3 bases from J; junction bases left unmatched: 7. This CDR3 contains 16 residues. Germline CDR1 reads SGHRS; CDR2 reads YFSETQ. The CDR3 DNA is TGCGCCAGCAGCTTGGACGCGGGGGGGACTCACTACGAGCAGTACTTC. Residues: CASSLDAGGTHYEQYF.

The chain combines TRBV4-3 with TRBJ2-2, with TRBD2 matching 10 bases. CDR3 length: 17 residues. Germline V lookup: CDR1 LGHNA, CDR2 YSLEER. With 0 bases clipped from V and 5 bases from J, the junction kept 6 bases outside the gene matches. The CDR3 DNA reads as TGCGCCAGCAGCCAAGATAGGCTAGCGGGAGTGACCGGGGAGCTGTTTTTT. Translation gives CASSQDRLAGVTGELFF.

Of note for this clone: The germline gene is not matched at one end of the junction; a read error may be the cause. The rearrangement uses TRBV7-9 and TRBJ1-1; 9 bases align to TRBD1. The CDR3 contains 16 residues. Germline V lookup: CDR1 SEHNR, CDR2 FQNEAQ (reference sequence). The CDR3 DNA sequence: TGTTCCAGCAGCTTAGAGACAGGGGGTTGGTACACTGAAGCTTTCTTT. It specifies CSSSLETGGWYTEAFF.

The rearrangement uses TRBV5-6 and TRBJ1-2; D unresolved. Germline V lookup: CDR1 SGHDT, CDR2 YYEEEE. The V end was cut by 1 base, the J end by 2 bases, with 9 bases between. This CDR3 comprises 14 residues. In DNA form, the CDR3 reads TGTGCCAGCAGCTTGTGGGCAGGCAACTATGGCTACACCTTC. This sequence encodes CASSLWAGNYGYTF.

The V and J genes are TRBV4-3 and TRBJ2-7; 7 bases fit TRBD2. Germline lookup yields CDR1 LGHNA and CDR2 YSLEER. The trim removed 2 bases at V and 6 bases at J, leaving 7 bases unmatched. This CDR3 comprises 14 residues. CDR3 bases: TGCGCCAGCAGCCAATCCCGCGGGAGTAGCGAGCAGTACTTC. It specifies CASSQSRGSSEQYF.

The chain uses TRBV18 and TRBJ2-7; weak D call: TRBD2 (6 bases). Per germline, CDR1 KGHSH and CDR2 LQKENI. The CDR3 is 15 residues long. V lost 6 bases and J lost 0, with 15 bases in between. CDR3 region: CASSTSGRDSYEQYF. In nucleotides, the CDR3 is TGTGCCAGCTCTACCTCCGGGAGAGACTCCTACGAGCAGTACTTC.

This clone was recorded only once. This chain links TRBV27 with TRBJ2-3; 7 bases are a match to TRBD2. The CDR3 extends over 16 amino acids. Per germline, CDR1 MNHEY and CDR2 SMNVEV (reference sequence). The V gene end was trimmed by 1 base and the J gene end by 0 bases; junction bases not matched to a gene: 4. The DNA of the CDR3 is TGTGCCAGCAGTTTATTTCCTAGCGGTAGCACAGATACGCAGTATTTT. It encodes CASSLFPSGSTDTQYF.